Following are 5 T cell receptor beta chains from one sample sequenced in a study of neoadjuvant anti-PD-1 for oral cavity cancer. TCRdb keeps only in-frame clones here, not all; method: immunoSEQ multiplex PCR. The table includes approximately 43,000 clones, 60% to 80% detected once. The sample's time point: after neoadjuvant nivolumab, at surgical resection. The sequencing used PBMCs, collected after nivolumab (anti-PD-1) treatment. The receptor set was obtained from a person aged 40 to 85 with oral cavity squamous cell carcinoma.

V and J are TRBV4-1 and TRBJ2-7; D is perhaps TRBD1 (6 bases). CDR3 length equals 18 residues. Germline V CDR1 and CDR2: MGHRA, YSYEKL. V shed 0 bases and J shed 2 bases, with 20 bases lying between them. CDR3 protein: CASSQDPTGLSTAYEQYF. The DNA for the CDR3 is TGCGCCAGCAGCCAAGATCCCACAGGGCTATCCACCGCCTACGAGCAGTACTTC.

The rearrangement links TRBV29-1 to TRBJ1-5, with TRBD1 matching 9 bases. V lost 6 bases and J lost 2; bases outside the gene matches: 11. The CDR3 totals 16 residues. Per germline, CDR1 SQVTM and CDR2 ANQGSEA. The CDR3 DNA reads as TGCAGCGTACGGGAAACAGGGGGCATGGGCAATCAGCCCCAGCATTTT. This codes for CSVRETGGMGNQPQHF.

The rearrangement joins TRBV5-8 to TRBJ1-2; D unresolved. CDR1 is SGHTS and CDR2 is YDEGEE in the germline V gene. CDR3 length: 13 amino acids. V lost 4 bases to trimming and J lost 4 bases, with 11 bases between them. CDR3 loop: CASSPDSLYGYTF. In DNA, the CDR3 is TGTGCCAGCAGCCCGGACTCGCTCTATGGCTACACCTTC.

J is TRBJ2-1 and V is TRBV30; D is perhaps TRBD2 (6 bases). The germline V gene encodes CDR1 GTSNPN and CDR2 SVGIG (reference sequence). V was trimmed by 4 bases and J by 6 bases, leaving 13 bases between them. This CDR3 has 13 residues. The CDR3 spells CAWIGGPGNEQFF. CDR3 nucleotides: TGTGCCTGGATTGGAGGGCCAGGCAATGAGCAGTTCTTC.

The chain is built from TRBV6-5 and TRBJ2-7; weak D call: TRBD1 (6 bases). Germline-derived CDR1 and CDR2 are MNHEY and SVGAGI. Trimming pared 6 bases from V and 3 bases from J, leaving 9 bases between. The CDR3 loop spans 12 amino acids. CDR3: CASSSDSYEQYF. In DNA form, the CDR3 reads TGTGCCAGCAGCTCGGACAGCTACGAGCAGTACTTC.